Below, 29 T cell receptor beta chains from the same sample are listed, as sequenced in a study of blood T cell repertoires in COVID-19. Clones were sequenced by immunoSEQ multiplex PCR, and TCRdb holds only the in-frame ones, with some missing. The table lists about 250,000 clones, approximately 79% of them singletons. Sequencing was carried out using peripheral blood. These receptors all stem from a woman aged 80 or over with active or convalescent COVID-19.

This rearrangement joins TRBV5-4 to TRBJ2-5; TRBD1 matches at 8 bases. This CDR3 region has 14 residues. Unmatched junction bases numbered 2, after V lost 2 bases and J lost 2 bases. CDR1 and CDR2 from the germline V gene are SGHNT and YYREEE (reference sequence). The CDR3 region has the DNA TGTGCCAGCAGCTTCGGACAGGGACAAGAGACCCAGTACTTC. Protein: CASSFGQGQETQYF.

This chain joins TRBV27 and TRBJ1-6, with 7 nucleotides matching TRBD1. The trim removed 4 bases at V and 1 base at J, leaving 7 bases unmatched. CDR3 length equals 17 residues. CDR1 is MNHEY, CDR2 SMNVEV, per germline (reference sequence). CDR3 region: CASSSRQGRSYNSPLHF. The CDR3 bases are TGTGCCAGCAGTTCCCGACAGGGAAGATCCTATAATTCACCCCTCCACTTT.

In its sample, this clone was seen a few times. The rearrangement uses TRBV2 and TRBJ1-1; D might be TRBD1 (6 bases). CDR1 is SNHLY, CDR2 FYNNEI, per germline. The CDR3 covers 12 residues. Trimming removed 9 bases at V and 4 bases at J, with 12 bases between. CDR3 loop: CARQRGGTEAFF. The CDR3 nucleotides read TGTGCCAGGCAGAGAGGGGGCACTGAAGCTTTCTTT.

The chain joins TRBV19 to TRBJ2-1, with a tentative D call TRBD1 (6 bases). Germline assignment: CDR1 LNHDA and CDR2 SQIVND (reference sequence). This CDR3 region has 17 residues. V shed 2 bases and J shed 8 bases, with 22 bases lying between them. CDR3 sequence reads: CASSILDRGSRSDEQFF. The CDR3 nucleotides read TGTGCCAGTAGTATATTGGATAGGGGGAGTCGAAGCGATGAGCAGTTCTTC.

The chain carries TRBV4-2 and TRBJ1-5; D is perhaps TRBD1 (6 bases). Germline V CDR1 and CDR2: LGHNA, YNFKEQ. The CDR3 contains 15 residues. V was pared by 0 bases and J by 6 bases, with 12 bases between. CDR3 residues: CASSQEQGLVQPQHF. DNA for the CDR3: TGTGCCAGCAGCCAAGAACAGGGCCTGGTTCAGCCCCAGCATTTT.

The chain links TRBV29-1 to TRBJ1-1; D gene ambiguous. Per germline, CDR1 SQVTM and CDR2 ANQGSEA. This CDR3 spans 11 amino acids. V was pared by 6 bases and J by 8 bases, with 13 bases between. CDR3 DNA: TGCAGCGTCGCACTGGTGACAGAAGCTTTCTTT. Protein sequence: CSVALVTEAFF.

The chain has TRBV7-9 and TRBJ1-3; D is unresolved. CDR3 size: 15 residues. Germline assignment: CDR1 SEHNR and CDR2 FQNEAQ (reference sequence). Trimming left V 4 bases short and J 0 bases short, with 10 bases between. The CDR3 here is CASSSNAYSGNTIYF. CDR3 coding DNA: TGTGCCAGCAGCTCCAACGCGTACTCTGGAAACACCATATATTTT.

This sequence joins TRBV30 and TRBJ1-4; TRBD1 aligns across 10 bases. CDR3 length: 16 residues. Losses at the gene ends were 7 bases for V and 0 bases for J; bases not matched to a gene: 8. The germline CDR1 and CDR2 sequences are GTSNPN and SVGIG (reference sequence). As DNA, the CDR3 is TGTGCCTTTGACAGGGGGCCGTTCACAACTAATGAAAAACTGTTTTTT. Its protein product is CAFDRGPFTTNEKLFF.

This chain connects TRBV29-1 to TRBJ1-3, with D possibly being TRBD1 (5 bases). Germline V gives CDR1 SQVTM, CDR2 ANQGSEA. This CDR3 spans 15 amino acids. V was trimmed by 5 bases and J by 0 bases, leaving 14 bases between them. CDR3 sequence reads: CSVMKDISSGNTIYF. CDR3 nucleotides: TGCAGCGTTATGAAGGACATTAGCTCTGGAAACACCATATATTTT.

The chain uses TRBV25-1 and TRBJ2-7, with D perhaps TRBD2 (5 bases). Trimming left V 5 bases short and J 5 bases short, with 19 bases between. CDR3 length: 15 amino acids. Per germline, CDR1 MGHDK and CDR2 SYGVNS. The chain's CDR3 is CASSSYRDSADEQYF. The DNA of the CDR3 is TGTGCCAGCAGTTCTTACCGGGATTCCGCGGACGAGCAGTACTTC.

The chain is built from TRBV5-1 and TRBJ1-3; D is uncertain. The CDR3 sequence is 15 residues long. V dropped 0 bases and J dropped 0 bases, with 7 bases sitting between them. Germline loops: CDR1 SGHRS, CDR2 YFSETQ. The CDR3 spells CASSLDLYSGNTIYF. DNA of the CDR3: TGCGCCAGCAGCTTGGACCTCTACTCTGGAAACACCATATATTTT.

This clone appeared a few times. The chain couples TRBV5-1 to TRBJ1-2; D is possibly TRBD1 (6 bases). V was pared by 3 bases and J by 8 bases, with 17 bases between. Germline loops: CDR1 SGHRS, CDR2 YFSETQ. The CDR3 covers 14 residues. Here the CDR3 reads CASSSADSLGGYTF. For the CDR3, the DNA is TGCGCCAGCAGCTCAGCGGACAGCCTTGGAGGCTACACCTTC.

The CDR3 DNA sequence: TGTGCCAGCAGTTACCTGCGGGACAGAATAAATCAGCCCCAGCATTTT. It is translated as CASSYLRDRINQPQHF. The chain is built from TRBV6-5 and TRBJ1-5; 7 bases agree with TRBD1. The CDR3 is 16 amino acids. In germline, CDR1 is MNHEY, CDR2 SVGAGI. J lost 4 bases, V lost 2 bases, and 8 bases had no gene match.

The chain carries TRBV12-3 or TRBV12-4 and TRBJ2-5; unclear D gene. With 5 bases removed from V and 2 bases from J, the gap between germline ends came to 3 bases. The CDR3 totals 11 residues. The CDR3 coding sequence is TGTGCCAGCAGTCCTCAAGAGACCCAGTACTTC. As protein: CASSPQETQYF.

This chain links TRBV6-2 or TRBV6-3 with TRBJ2-3; D is possibly TRBD1 (6 bases). Germline V gene sequence: CDR1 MNHEY, CDR2 SVGEGT. CDR3 length equals 16 residues. V lost 6 bases and J 1 base, leaving 17 bases between the germline ends. The CDR3 reads CASSRLGWGRTDTQYF. The DNA for the CDR3 is TGTGCCAGCAGCCGTCTCGGGTGGGGGCGCACAGATACGCAGTATTTT.

The chain links TRBV12-3 or TRBV12-4 to TRBJ1-2; D unclear. This CDR3 comprises 12 residues. Between the trimmed V and J ends, which lost 3 bases and 8 bases, there was a span of 10 bases. CDR3 sequence: CASSLFREGYTF. In DNA, the CDR3 is TGTGCCAGCAGTTTGTTCCGGGAGGGCTACACCTTC.

The rearrangement uses TRBV28 and TRBJ1-3; tentatively, D is TRBD1 (6 bases). From germline, CDR1 is MDHEN and CDR2 SYDVKM. CDR3 size: 12 residues. V lost 6 bases and J lost 7, with 10 bases in between. CDR3 bases: TGTGCCAGCAGCACTGGACAGAACACCATATATTTT. Translated, it gives CASSTGQNTIYF.

The rearrangement joins TRBV4-2 to TRBJ2-5, with TRBD2 matching over 8 bases. The CDR3 is made up of 14 amino acids. Germline-derived CDR1 and CDR2 are LGHNA and YNFKEQ. Unmatched junction bases numbered 4, after V lost 4 bases and J lost 3 bases. The CDR3 loop is CASSLGLVEETQYF. In DNA form, the CDR3 reads TGTGCCAGCAGCCTGGGACTAGTGGAAGAGACCCAGTACTTC.

The table lists this clone with a few counts. This rearrangement joins TRBV18 to TRBJ1-5, with TRBD1 matching 10 bases. CDR3 length equals 14 residues. J was trimmed by 5 bases and V by 6 bases; bases with no gene match: 4. Germline CDR1 reads KGHSH; CDR2 reads LQKENI. The CDR3 protein is CASSRGTGDQPQHF. The CDR3 nucleotides read TGTGCCAGCTCCCGTGGGACAGGGGATCAGCCCCAGCATTTT.

This clone has a handful of counts. V and J are TRBV19 and TRBJ1-1; unclear D gene. V lost 5 bases to trimming and J lost 10 bases, with 11 bases between them. This CDR3 has 11 residues. The germline gives CDR1 LNHDA, CDR2 SQIVND (reference sequence). CDR3 bases: TGTGCCAGTAGTGTAGCAGCGAGAGCTTTCTTT. Translated, it gives CASSVAARAFF.

The gene calls are TRBV5-5 and TRBJ1-1, with a possible D match to TRBD1 (6 bases). The CDR3 spans 15 residues. The germline CDR1 and CDR2 sequences are SGHKS and YYEKEE (reference sequence). Trimming took off 0 bases at V and 1 base at J, with 10 bases between the two ends. Here the CDR3 reads CASSLAGGANTEAFF. In DNA, the CDR3 is TGTGCCAGCAGCTTGGCCGGGGGGGCGAACACTGAAGCTTTCTTT.

The V call is TRBV6-5, the J call TRBJ1-3; 8 bases line up with TRBD1. The CDR3 runs to 13 residues. The germline V gene encodes CDR1 MNHEY and CDR2 SVGAGI. Trimming at V came to 7 bases and at J to 9 bases, leaving 8 bases not matched to a gene. CDR3 DNA sequence: TGTGCCAGCATGGCAGGGGGCTTGGGCACCATATATTTT. This gives the protein CASMAGGLGTIYF.

This clone appeared once. This rearrangement joins TRBV2 to TRBJ1-2; TRBD1 is a possible D gene (5 bases). CDR3 length equals 14 residues. V lost 6 bases and J lost 0, with 11 bases in between. CDR1 is SNHLY, CDR2 FYNNEI, per germline. CDR3 bases: TGTGCCAGCAGGGAACAGACAGCTAACTATGGCTACACCTTC. Translated: CASREQTANYGYTF.

This clone appeared once. The CDR3 reads CSASWRGLYGYTF. The CDR3 bases are TGCAGTGCTAGTTGGAGGGGACTGTATGGCTACACCTTC. V is TRBV20-1 and J is TRBJ1-2, with a possible D match to TRBD1 (5 bases). The ends were cut back, 3 bases at V and 5 bases at J, with 13 bases in the middle. Germline CDR1 is DFQATT and CDR2 is SNEGSKA (reference sequence). The CDR3 extends over 13 amino acids.

The CDR3 DNA sequence: TGTGCCACCAGCGCGCCCGGGACTAGCGGGGGGGCGAACAATGAGCAGTTCTTC. It specifies CATSAPGTSGGANNEQFF. J is TRBJ2-1 and V is TRBV15; TRBD2 aligns across 16 bases. This CDR3 comprises 18 residues. CDR1 LNHNV and CDR2 YYDKDF come from the germline V gene (reference sequence). Germline trimming cut 5 bases from V and 5 bases from J; bases unmatched to any gene: 9.

The rearrangement uses TRBV5-4 and TRBJ2-2; D possibly corresponds to TRBD2 (6 bases). The CDR3 extends over 15 amino acids. Germline V gene lookup returns CDR1 SGHNT and CDR2 YYREEE (reference sequence). The CDR3 region is CPSWGDSPNTGELFF. The CDR3, as DNA: TGTCCCTCCTGGGGGGACTCACCGAACACCGGGGAGCTGTTTTTT.

The CDR3 is CASSLPTSGEQYF. The CDR3 nucleotides are TGCGCCAGCAGCTTGCCGACTAGCGGCGAGCAGTACTTC. The rearrangement joins TRBV5-1 to TRBJ2-7; TRBD2 matches at 9 bases. The CDR3 has 13 amino acids. With 1 base clipped from V and 6 bases from J, the junction kept 2 bases outside the gene matches. Germline V gives CDR1 SGHRS, CDR2 YFSETQ.

The chain employs TRBV5-1 and TRBJ2-2; the match to TRBD2 covers 7 bases. Germline V CDR1 and CDR2: SGHRS, YFSETQ. The CDR3 is 14 residues long. V trimming: 4 bases; J trimming: 8 bases; junction bases outside the gene matches: 8. In DNA, the CDR3 is TGCGCCAGCAGCGCCCGGGGAGGGCTAGGGGAGCTGTTTTTT. Translated, it gives CASSARGGLGELFF.

The chain combines TRBV7-2 with TRBJ2-7; tentatively, D is TRBD1 (5 bases). Germline V gene sequence: CDR1 SGHTA, CDR2 FQGNSA. The V gene lost 3 bases and the J gene lost 3 bases, with 15 bases spanning the gap. The CDR3 is 15 amino acids. In DNA, the CDR3 is TGTGCCAGCAGCTTCGACAGCATGTTAAACTACGAGCAGTACTTC. Translating gives CASSFDSMLNYEQYF. Combining the CDR3 with reference TRBV7-2 and TRBJ2-7 gives the whole variable domain GAGVSQSPSNKVTEKGKDVELRCDPISGHTALYWYRQSLGQGLEFLIYFQGNSAPDKSGLPSDRFSAERTGGSVSTLTIQRTQQEDSAVYLCASSFDSMLNYEQYFGPGTRLTVT.